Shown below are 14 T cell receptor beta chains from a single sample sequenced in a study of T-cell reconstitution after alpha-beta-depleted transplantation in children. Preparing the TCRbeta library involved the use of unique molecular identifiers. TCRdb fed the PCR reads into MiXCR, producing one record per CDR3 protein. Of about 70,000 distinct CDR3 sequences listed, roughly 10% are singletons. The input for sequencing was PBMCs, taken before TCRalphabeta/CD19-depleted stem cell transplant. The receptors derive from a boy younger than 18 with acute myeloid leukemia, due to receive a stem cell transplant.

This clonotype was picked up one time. Written as DNA, the CDR3 is TGTGCCAGCAGTTTAGGAATTGGCGGGAGCTCCTACAATGAGCAGTTCTTC. It is translated as CASSLGIGGSSYNEQFF. This chain uses TRBV27 with TRBJ2-1; 7 bases align to TRBD2. Germline CDR1 is MNHEY and CDR2 is SMNVEV (reference sequence). The CDR3 totals 17 residues. With 2 bases clipped from V and 0 bases from J, the junction kept 7 bases outside the gene matches.

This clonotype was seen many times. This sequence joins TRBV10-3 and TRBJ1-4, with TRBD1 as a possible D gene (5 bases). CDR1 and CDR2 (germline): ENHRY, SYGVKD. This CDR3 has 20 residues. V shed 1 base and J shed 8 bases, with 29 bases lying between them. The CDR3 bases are TGTGCCATCAGTGAGTTCGAAAAGATCGGGACTCCCCTCAGGGAGGAAAAACTGTTTTTT. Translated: CAISEFEKIGTPLREEKLFF.

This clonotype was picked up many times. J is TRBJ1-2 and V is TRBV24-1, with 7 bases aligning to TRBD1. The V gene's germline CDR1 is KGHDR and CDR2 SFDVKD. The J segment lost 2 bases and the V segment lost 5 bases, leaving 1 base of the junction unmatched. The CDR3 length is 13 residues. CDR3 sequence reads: CATSAGGNYGYTF. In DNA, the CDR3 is TGTGCCACCAGTGCAGGGGGGAACTATGGCTACACCTTC.

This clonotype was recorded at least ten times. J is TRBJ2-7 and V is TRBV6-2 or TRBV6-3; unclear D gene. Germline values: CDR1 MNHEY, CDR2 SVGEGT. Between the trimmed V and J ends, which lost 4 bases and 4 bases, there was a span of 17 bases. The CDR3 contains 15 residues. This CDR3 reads CASSSLWWVRYEQYV. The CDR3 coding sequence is TGTGCCAGCAGTTCCCTTTGGTGGGTAAGGTACGAGCAGTACGTC.

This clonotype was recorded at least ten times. The DNA of the CDR3 is TGTGCCACCAGCAGAGATCTAGGGACAGATACGCAGTATTTT. Amino acid sequence: CATSRDLGTDTQYF. The V call is TRBV15, the J call TRBJ2-3; D ambiguous. Deletions cut 0 bases from V and 3 bases from J, with 7 bases between. CDR1 and CDR2 (germline): LNHNV, YYDKDF (reference sequence). The CDR3 is 14 residues long.

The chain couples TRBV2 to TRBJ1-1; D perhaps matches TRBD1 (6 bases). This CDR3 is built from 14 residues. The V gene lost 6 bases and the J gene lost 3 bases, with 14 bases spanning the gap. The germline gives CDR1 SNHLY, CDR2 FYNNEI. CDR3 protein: CASRDRGGYTEAFF. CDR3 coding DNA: TGTGCCAGCAGGGACAGAGGGGGGTACACTGAAGCTTTCTTT.

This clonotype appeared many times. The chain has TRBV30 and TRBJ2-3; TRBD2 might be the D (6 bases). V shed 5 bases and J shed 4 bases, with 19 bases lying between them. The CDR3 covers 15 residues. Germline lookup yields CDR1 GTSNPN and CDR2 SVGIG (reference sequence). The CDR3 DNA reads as TGTGCCTGGCACTCATGGGGGGTCGGACCAGATACGCAGTATTTT. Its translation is CAWHSWGVGPDTQYF.

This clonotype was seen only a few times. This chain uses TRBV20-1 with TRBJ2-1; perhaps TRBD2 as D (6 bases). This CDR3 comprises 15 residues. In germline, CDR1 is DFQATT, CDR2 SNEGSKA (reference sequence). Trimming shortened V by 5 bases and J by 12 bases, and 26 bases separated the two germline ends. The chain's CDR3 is CSAPVLATKDLGQFF. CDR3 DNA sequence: TGCAGTGCTCCAGTACTAGCTACCAAAGACCTGGGGCAGTTCTTC.

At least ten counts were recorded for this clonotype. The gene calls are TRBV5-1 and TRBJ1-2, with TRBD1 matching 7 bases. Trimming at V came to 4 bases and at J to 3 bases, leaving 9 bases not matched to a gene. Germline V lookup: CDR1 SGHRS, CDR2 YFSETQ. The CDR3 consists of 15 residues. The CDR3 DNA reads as TGCGCCAGCAGCACCTCGACAGGGCCACACTATGGCTACACCTTC. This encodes CASSTSTGPHYGYTF.

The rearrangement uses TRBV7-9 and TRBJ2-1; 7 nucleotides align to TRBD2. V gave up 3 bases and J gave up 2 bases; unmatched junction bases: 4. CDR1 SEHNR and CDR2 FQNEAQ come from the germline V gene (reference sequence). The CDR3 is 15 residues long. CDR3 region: CASSFKRGTYNEQFF. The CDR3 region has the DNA TGTGCCAGCAGCTTTAAGCGGGGAACCTACAATGAGCAGTTCTTC.

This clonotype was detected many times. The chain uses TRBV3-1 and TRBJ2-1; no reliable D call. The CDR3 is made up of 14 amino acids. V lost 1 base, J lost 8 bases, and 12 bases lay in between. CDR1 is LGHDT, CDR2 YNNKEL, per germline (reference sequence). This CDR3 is CASSQAPGMHEQFF. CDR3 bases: TGTGCCAGCAGCCAAGCCCCGGGTATGCATGAGCAGTTCTTC.

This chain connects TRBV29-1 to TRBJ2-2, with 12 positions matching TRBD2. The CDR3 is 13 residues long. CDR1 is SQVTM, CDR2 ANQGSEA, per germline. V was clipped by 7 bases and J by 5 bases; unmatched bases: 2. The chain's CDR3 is CSGGTSGTGELFF. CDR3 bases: TGCAGCGGGGGGACTAGCGGGACCGGGGAGCTGTTTTTT.

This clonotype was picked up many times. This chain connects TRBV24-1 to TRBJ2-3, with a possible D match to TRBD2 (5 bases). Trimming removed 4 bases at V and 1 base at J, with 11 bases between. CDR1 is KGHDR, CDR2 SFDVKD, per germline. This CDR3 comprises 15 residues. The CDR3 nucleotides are TGTGCCACCAGTGAGAGAAGAGCGGGCACAGATACGCAGTATTTT. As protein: CATSERRAGTDTQYF.

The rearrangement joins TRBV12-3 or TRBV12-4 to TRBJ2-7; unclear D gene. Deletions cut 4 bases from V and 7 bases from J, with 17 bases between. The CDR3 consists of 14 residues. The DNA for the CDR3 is TGTGCCAGCAGTTCTTGGGGTAGCCAAGATGAGCAGTACTTC. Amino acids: CASSSWGSQDEQYF.